This TCR beta chain emerged from a study of CD8+ T cells in alopecia areata. Study as a whole: Treated patients' severity was scored by percentage of affected scalp area.

Treatment reported: oral pan-JAK inhibitor, 5-10 mg twice daily. Per the germline V gene, CDR1 is SEHNR and CDR2 is FQNEAQ (reference sequence). V lost 5 bases to trimming and J lost 5 bases, with 22 bases between them. The CDR3 consists of 16 residues. RNA was extracted and reverse transcribed into cDNA as the sequencing template. Produced via immunoSEQ multiplex PCR; TCRdb's table is partial and in-frame only. The sample has around 200,000 clones, roughly 61% seen once. The V gene is TRBV7-9, the J gene TRBJ2-7, with D possibly TRBD2 on 5 matching bases. This material consisted of CD8+ T cells sorted from blood, taken at week 24, from a patient treated with tofacitinib. The source is a human donor with alopecia areata. CDR3 residues: CASSIPGQEVPNEQYF. In DNA form, the CDR3 reads TGTGCCAGCAGCATTCCGGGCCAGGAGGTGCCCAACGAGCAGTACTTC. Combining the CDR3 with reference TRBV7-9 and TRBJ2-7 gives the whole variable domain DTGVSQNPRHKITKRGQNVTFRCDPISEHNRLYWYRQTLGQGPEFLTYFQNEAQLEKSRLLSDRFSAERPKGSFSTLEIQRTEQGDSAMYLCASSIPGQEVPNEQYFGPGTRLTVT.